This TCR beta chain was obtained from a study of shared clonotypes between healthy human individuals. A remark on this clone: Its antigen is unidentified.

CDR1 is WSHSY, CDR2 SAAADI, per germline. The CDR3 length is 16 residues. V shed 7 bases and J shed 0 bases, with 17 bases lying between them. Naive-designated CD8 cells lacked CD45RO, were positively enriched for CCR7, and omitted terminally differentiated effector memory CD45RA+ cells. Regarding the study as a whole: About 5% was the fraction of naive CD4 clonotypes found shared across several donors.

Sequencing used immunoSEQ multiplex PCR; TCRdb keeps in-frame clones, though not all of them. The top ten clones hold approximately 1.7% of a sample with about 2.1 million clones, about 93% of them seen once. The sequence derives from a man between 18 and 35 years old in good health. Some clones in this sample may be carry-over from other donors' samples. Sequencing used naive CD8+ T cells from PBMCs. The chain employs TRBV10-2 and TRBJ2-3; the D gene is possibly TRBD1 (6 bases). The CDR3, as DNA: TGCGCCAGCATGGTCTTACAGGGCGCTAGCACAGATACGCAGTATTTT. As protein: CASMVLQGASTDTQYF.